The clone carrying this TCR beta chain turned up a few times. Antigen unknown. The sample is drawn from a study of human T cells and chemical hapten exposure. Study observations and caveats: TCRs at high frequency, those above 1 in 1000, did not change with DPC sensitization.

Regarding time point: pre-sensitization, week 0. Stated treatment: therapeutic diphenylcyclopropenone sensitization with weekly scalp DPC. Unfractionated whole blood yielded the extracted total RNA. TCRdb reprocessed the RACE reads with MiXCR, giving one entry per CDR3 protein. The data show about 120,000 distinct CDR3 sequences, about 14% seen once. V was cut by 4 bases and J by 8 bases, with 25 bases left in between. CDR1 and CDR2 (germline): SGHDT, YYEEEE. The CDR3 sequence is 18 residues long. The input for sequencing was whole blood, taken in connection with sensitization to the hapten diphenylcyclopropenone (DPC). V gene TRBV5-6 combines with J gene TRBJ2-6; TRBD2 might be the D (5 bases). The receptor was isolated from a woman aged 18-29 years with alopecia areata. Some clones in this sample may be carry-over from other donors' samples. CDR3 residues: CASSPGSHPTYDSNVLTF. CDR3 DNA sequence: TGTGCCAGCAGCCCGGGGTCTCACCCGACTTACGACTCCAACGTCCTGACTTTC.